This T cell receptor (beta chain) appears in the sequencing data of a study of long-term antiretroviral therapy in people with HIV. Running of the v3.0 immunoSEQ assay took place at survey level. Sequencing aimed to cover about 35,000-55,000 T-cell genomes per sample. Data came from immunoSEQ multiplex PCR; TCRdb stores just in-frame clones and leaves some out. The table includes about 32,000 clones, around 94% detected once. The source is a woman aged 45-60 years with HIV. The sample here was unsorted PBMCs, taken 4.1 years after starting antiretroviral therapy.

CDR3 DNA: TGTGCCTGGAGTGCAGGGATCTCTGGAAACACCATATATTTT. Protein sequence: CAWSAGISGNTIYF. This sequence joins TRBV30 and TRBJ1-3, with TRBD1 as a possible D gene (5 bases). Trimming left V 1 base short and J 0 bases short, with 7 bases between. CDR1 and CDR2 (germline): GTSNPN, SVGIG (reference sequence). This CDR3 has 14 residues.